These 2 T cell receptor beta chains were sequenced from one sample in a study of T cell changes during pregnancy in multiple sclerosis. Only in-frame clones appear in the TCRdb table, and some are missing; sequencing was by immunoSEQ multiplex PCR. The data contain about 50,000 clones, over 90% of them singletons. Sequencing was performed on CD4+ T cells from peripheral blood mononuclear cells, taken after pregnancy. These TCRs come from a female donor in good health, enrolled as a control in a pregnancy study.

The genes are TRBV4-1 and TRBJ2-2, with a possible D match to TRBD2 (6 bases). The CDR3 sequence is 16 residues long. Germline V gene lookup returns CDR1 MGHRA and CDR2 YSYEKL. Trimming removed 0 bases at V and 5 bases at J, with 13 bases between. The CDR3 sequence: CASSQEFGLATGELFF. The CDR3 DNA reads TGCGCCAGCAGCCAAGAATTTGGTCTAGCGACCGGGGAGCTGTTTTTT.

The CDR3 reads CASSKEVARVDEQFF. The CDR3 DNA follows: TGTGCCAGCAGCAAGGAGGTAGCACGTGTGGATGAGCAGTTCTTC. The chain employs TRBV13 and TRBJ2-1, with TRBD2 as a possible D gene (5 bases). V shed 5 bases and J shed 8 bases, with 19 bases lying between them. Germline CDR1 is PRHDT and CDR2 is FYEKMQ (reference sequence). This CDR3 is built from 15 residues.